This T cell receptor beta chain was found in a study of technical replicates of blood from a few donors. Only in-frame clones appear in the TCRdb table, and some are missing; sequencing was by immunoSEQ multiplex PCR. The data hold tens of thousands of clones, with about 95% observed a single time. V was clipped by 6 bases and J by 3 bases, with 12 bases between them. Germline CDR1 reads MNHNS; CDR2 reads SASEGT. This CDR3 spans 14 amino acids. The chain employs TRBV6-1 and TRBJ2-1, with no clear D. The receptor's source is a human donor in good health. The sample comprised T cells isolated from PBMCs. As DNA, the CDR3 is TGTGCCAGCAGGGCTAGTGGGTACTACAATGAGCAGTTCTTC. Amino acid sequence: CASRASGYYNEQFF.